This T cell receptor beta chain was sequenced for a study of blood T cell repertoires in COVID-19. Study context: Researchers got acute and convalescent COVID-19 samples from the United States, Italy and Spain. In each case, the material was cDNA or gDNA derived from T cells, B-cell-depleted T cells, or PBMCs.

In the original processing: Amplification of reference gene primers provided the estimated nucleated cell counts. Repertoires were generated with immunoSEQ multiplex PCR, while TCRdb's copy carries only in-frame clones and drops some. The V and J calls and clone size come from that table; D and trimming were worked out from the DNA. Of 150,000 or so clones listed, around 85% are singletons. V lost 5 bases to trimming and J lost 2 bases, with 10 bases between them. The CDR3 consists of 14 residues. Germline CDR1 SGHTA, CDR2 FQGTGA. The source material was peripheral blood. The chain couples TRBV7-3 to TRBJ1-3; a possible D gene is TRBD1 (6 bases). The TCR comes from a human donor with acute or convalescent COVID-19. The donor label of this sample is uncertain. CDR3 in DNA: TGTGCCAGCAGCAACGACAGGACTGGAAACACCATATATTTT. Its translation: CASSNDRTGNTIYF.